This is a list of T cell receptor beta chains from one sample in a study of blood T cell repertoires in COVID-19. TCRdb's table, derived via immunoSEQ multiplex PCR, lists solely in-frame clones and lacks some. The sample carries about 97,000 clones, just under 90% recorded once. Sample: peripheral blood. The source of these receptors is a human donor in a cohort sampled during active COVID-19. Both conserved end residues are trimmed from each CDR3.

TRBJ1-2 | TRBV30 | ACWTGSGYT
TRBJ1-5 | TRBV10-3 | AITGGGNQPQH
TRBJ2-1 | TRBV5-4 | ASSLESPSSYNEQF
TRBJ2-2 | TRBV10-1 | ASNNRTGRVNTGELF
TRBJ1-2 | TRBV2 | ASRAGNYGYT
TRBJ2-1 | TRBV28 | ASSPLGRDRGRKAQF
TRBJ1-4 | TRBV12-5 | ASGLVPGQGREKLF
TRBJ1-3 | TRBV30 | AWSVGTGGNTIY
TRBJ2-1 | TRBV4-1 | ASSQDQASGSYNEQF
TRBJ2-1 | TRBV6-1 | ASSVDLTGNPYNEQF
TRBJ2-1 | TRBV15 | ATSREGTGRKDEQF
TRBJ1-4 | TRBV4-2 | ASSQGLGGREKLF
TRBJ2-3 | TRBV14 | ASSQAVATGTQY
TRBJ1-1 | TRBV5-1 | ASSKQGAGTNTETF
TRBJ1-4 | TRBV19 | ASANTATNEKLF
TRBJ2-1 | TRBV21-1 | ASSKTGSSYNEQF
TRBJ2-3 | TRBV7-3 | ASSTRGEWNTQY
TRBJ1-1 | TRBV19 | ASSIDPRGANTEAF
TRBJ1-2 | TRBV12-3/TRBV12-4 | ATGDIQGPGYT
TRBJ1-1 | TRBV5-4 | ASSVDSPTEAF
TRBJ2-2 | TRBV19 | ASSPRGGGASPGELF
TRBJ2-4 | TRBV4-2 | ASSVSGERAKNIQY
TRBJ1-2 | TRBV13 | ASSLGLTALNYGYT
TRBJ2-2 | TRBV27 | ASSTGLSWNTGELF
TRBJ1-1 | TRBV5-5 | ASSSGPGAYMNTEAF
TRBJ1-6 | TRBV7-3 | ASSLEGTGRNSPLH